The rows below give T cell receptor beta chains drawn from one sample of a study of graft-versus-host responses after intestinal transplantation. These receptors lack a known antigen. Clones were sequenced by immunoSEQ multiplex PCR, and TCRdb holds only the in-frame ones, with some missing. The sample shows some 39,000 clones, around 95% of them seen only once. Sequenced here: unstimulated CD8+ T cells sorted from spleen or lymph node cells, sampled before transplant. All receptors come from a human donor who was the organ donor for an intestinal transplant. Both conserved end residues are part of each CDR3. The D gene is left open where the match is weak. A clone size is listed for some rows: how often the clone was seen (once, few, many), or a class if it is expanded.

TRBD1	NA	TRBV18	TRBJ2-2	TGTGCCAGCTCGCAACCACGCCGGGACAGGGTCGACACCGGGGAGCTGTTTTTT	CASSQPRRDRVDTGELFF
NA	NA	TRBV4-3	TRBJ1-1	TGCGCCAGCAGCCAAGGGCTAGGGGGTGTGGACACTGAAGCTTTCTTT	CASSQGLGGVDTEAFF
NA	NA	TRBV4-1	TRBJ2-1	TGCGCCAGCAGCCAAGTTGTAGTTTCTATGGCCAATGAGCAGTTCTTC	CASSQVVVSMANEQFF
NA	NA	TRBV5-5	TRBJ2-7	TGTGCCAGCAGCTTGGGACAGCATTCCGAGCAGTACTTC	CASSLGQHSEQYF
NA	NA	TRBV11-2	TRBJ2-5	TGTGCCAGCAGCTTACACATCTGGCAGGGGACGGAGACCCAGTACTTC	CASSLHIWQGTETQYF
TRBD2	NA	TRBV5-6	TRBJ2-1	TGTGCCAGCAGCTTGTTCAGACTAGCGGGAGCCTACAATGAGCAGTTCTTC	CASSLFRLAGAYNEQFF
NA	NA	TRBV19	TRBJ2-2	TGTGCCAGTACGAACACCGGGGAGCTGTTTTTT	CASTNTGELFF
NA	once	TRBV4-1	TRBJ1-2	TGCGCCAGCAGCCAAGATTTGCCCGACAGGCCCAACTATGGCTACACCTTC	CASSQDLPDRPNYGYTF
NA	once	TRBV4-1	TRBJ1-4	TGCGCCAGCAGCCCGGACAGCCTTTATGAAAAACTGTTTTTT	CASSPDSLYEKLFF
NA	NA	TRBV5-5	TRBJ1-2	TGTGCCAGCAGCTTGGCCGGACAGCCTATGGGCTACACCTTC	CASSLAGQPMGYTF
NA	once	TRBV9	TRBJ1-1	TGTGCCAGCAGCGTAGGGGGGAGGACTGAAGCTTTCTTT	CASSVGGRTEAFF
TRBD1	NA	TRBV7-9	TRBJ2-7	TGTGCCAGCAGCTTCGCAGGGGGCGAGCAGTACTTC	CASSFAGGEQYF
NA	NA	TRBV13	TRBJ1-3	TGTGCCAGCAGCTACGGGTCCATCTCTGGAAACACCATATATTTT	CASSYGSISGNTIYF
TRBD2	NA	TRBV29-1	TRBJ2-1	TGCAGCGTTCCCGGGACTAGCGCTAGTGAGCAGTTCTTC	CSVPGTSASEQFF
NA	NA	TRBV25-1	TRBJ2-5	TGTGCCAGCAGTGAATTAGGTTCAGAGACCCAGTACTTC	CASSELGSETQYF
TRBD1	NA	TRBV18	TRBJ1-1	TGTGCCAGCTCACAACCGACAGGGGGGAACACTGAAGCTTTCTTT	CASSQPTGGNTEAFF
NA	medium-sized	TRBV4-1	TRBJ2-7	TGCGCCAGCAGCCAAGATAATAGCCCCACCTACGAGCAGTACTTC	CASSQDNSPTYEQYF
NA	NA	TRBV9	TRBJ1-2	TGTGCCAGCAGCGTAGCTTACGGCGGCTATGGCTACACCTTC	CASSVAYGGYGYTF
NA	NA	TRBV5-8	TRBJ2-1	TGTGCCAGCAGCTTGGGACCCTTGGGGGGTGAGCAGTTCTTC	CASSLGPLGGEQFF
NA	NA	TRBV7-3	TRBJ2-1	TGTGCCAGCAGTTACAATGAGCAGTTCTTC	CASSYNEQFF
NA	NA	TRBV5-4	TRBJ1-2	TGTGCCAGCAGCTTGGGGGACTATGGCTACACCTTC	CASSLGDYGYTF
TRBD2	NA	TRBV12-5	TRBJ2-3	TGTGCCTGTTCCCTAGCGGGGGATTGCACAGATACGCAGTATTTT	CACSLAGDCTDTQYF
NA	NA	TRBV5-1	TRBJ1-3	TGCGCCAGCAGCTTGGGACAGTTGCTTCCTGGAAACACCATATATTTT	CASSLGQLLPGNTIYF
NA	NA	TRBV27	TRBJ2-1	TGTGCCAGCAGTTTAGGGAGCTCCTACAATGAGCAGTTCTTC	CASSLGSSYNEQFF
TRBD1	NA	TRBV7-6	TRBJ1-2	TGTGCCAGCAGCTTCGATCCCGGGACAGCGCTTACCAATGGCTACACCTTC	CASSFDPGTALTNGYTF
NA	NA	TRBV27	TRBJ1-5	TGTGCCAGCAGTTTATCGATGGGGGGCCCTAGCAATCAGCCCCAGCATTTT	CASSLSMGGPSNQPQHF